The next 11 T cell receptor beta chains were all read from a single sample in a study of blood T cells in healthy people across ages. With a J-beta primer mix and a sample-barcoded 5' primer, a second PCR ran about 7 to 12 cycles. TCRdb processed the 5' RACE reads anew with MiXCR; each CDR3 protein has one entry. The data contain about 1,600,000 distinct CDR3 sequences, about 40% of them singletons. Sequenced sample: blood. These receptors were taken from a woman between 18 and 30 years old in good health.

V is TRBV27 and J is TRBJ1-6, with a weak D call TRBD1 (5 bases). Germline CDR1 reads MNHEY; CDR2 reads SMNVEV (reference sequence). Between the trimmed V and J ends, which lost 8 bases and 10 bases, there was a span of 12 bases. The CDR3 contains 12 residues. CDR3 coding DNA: TGTGCCAGCGCCAACTGGGGGTCACCCCTCCACTTT. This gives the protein CASANWGSPLHF.

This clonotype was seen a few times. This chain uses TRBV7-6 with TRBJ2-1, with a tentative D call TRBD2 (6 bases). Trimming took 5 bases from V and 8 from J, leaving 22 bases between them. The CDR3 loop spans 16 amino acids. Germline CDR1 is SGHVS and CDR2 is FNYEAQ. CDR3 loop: CASSPLAAAEAYEQFF. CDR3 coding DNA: TGTGCCAGCAGCCCTTTAGCGGCAGCCGAGGCATATGAGCAGTTCTTC.

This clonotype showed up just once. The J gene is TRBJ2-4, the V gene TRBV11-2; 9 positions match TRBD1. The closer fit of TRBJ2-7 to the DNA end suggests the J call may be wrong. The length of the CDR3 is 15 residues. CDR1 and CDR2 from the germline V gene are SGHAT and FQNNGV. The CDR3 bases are TGTGCCAGCAGCTCCCGCGGGGACAGGGTCTACGAGCAGTACTTC. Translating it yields CASSSRGDRVYEQYF.

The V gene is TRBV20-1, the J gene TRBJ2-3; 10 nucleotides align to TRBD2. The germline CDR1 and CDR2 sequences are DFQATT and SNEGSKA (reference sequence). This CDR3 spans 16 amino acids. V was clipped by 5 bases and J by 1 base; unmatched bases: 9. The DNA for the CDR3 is TGCAGTGCTGCCGAGGGTACTAGCGGGGGCACAGATACGCAGTATTTT. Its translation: CSAAEGTSGGTDTQYF.

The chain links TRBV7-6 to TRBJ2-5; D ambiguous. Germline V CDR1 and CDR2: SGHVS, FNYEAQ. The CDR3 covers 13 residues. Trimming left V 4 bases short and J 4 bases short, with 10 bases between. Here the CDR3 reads CASSSRLGETQYF. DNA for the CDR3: TGTGCCAGCAGCTCAAGACTCGGAGAGACCCAGTACTTC.

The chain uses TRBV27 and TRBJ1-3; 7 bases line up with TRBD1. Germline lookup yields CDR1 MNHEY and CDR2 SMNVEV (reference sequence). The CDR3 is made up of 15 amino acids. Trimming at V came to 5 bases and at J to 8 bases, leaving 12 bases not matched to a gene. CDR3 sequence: CASSPYQGGSDTIYF. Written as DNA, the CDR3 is TGTGCCAGCAGTCCCTACCAGGGGGGTTCCGACACCATATATTTT.

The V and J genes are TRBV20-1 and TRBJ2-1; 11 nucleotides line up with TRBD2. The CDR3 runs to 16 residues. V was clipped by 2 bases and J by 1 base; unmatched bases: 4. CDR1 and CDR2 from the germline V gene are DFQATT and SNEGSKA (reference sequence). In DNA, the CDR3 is TGCAGTGCTAGACTAGCGGGGGGCCTTTCCTACAATGAGCAGTTCTTC. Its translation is CSARLAGGLSYNEQFF.

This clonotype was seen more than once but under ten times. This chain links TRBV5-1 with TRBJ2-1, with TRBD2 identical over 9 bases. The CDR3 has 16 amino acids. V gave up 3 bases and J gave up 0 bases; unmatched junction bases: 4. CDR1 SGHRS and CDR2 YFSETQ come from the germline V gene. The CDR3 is CASSSLREGSYNEQFF. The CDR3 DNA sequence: TGCGCCAGCAGCTCCCTGCGGGAGGGCTCCTACAATGAGCAGTTCTTC.

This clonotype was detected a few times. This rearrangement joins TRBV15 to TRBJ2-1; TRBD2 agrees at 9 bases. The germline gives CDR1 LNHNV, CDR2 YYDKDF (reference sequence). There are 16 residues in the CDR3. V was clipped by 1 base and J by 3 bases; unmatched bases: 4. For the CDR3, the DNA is TGTGCCACCAGCAGAGGAGGCGGGAGGGACTACAATGAGCAGTTCTTC. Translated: CATSRGGGRDYNEQFF.

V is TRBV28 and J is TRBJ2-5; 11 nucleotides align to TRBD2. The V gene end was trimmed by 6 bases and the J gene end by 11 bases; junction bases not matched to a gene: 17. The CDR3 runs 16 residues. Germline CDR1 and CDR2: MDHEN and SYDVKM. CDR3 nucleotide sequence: TGTGCCAGCAGGCGTAGCGGGGGGGCCGTCGACAATGAGCAGTACTTC. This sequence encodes CASRRSGGAVDNEQYF.

DNA for the CDR3: TGCAGCGTTGATTCGAGGGGGAAGTTAGGCACTGAAGCTTTCTTT. Translation: CSVDSRGKLGTEAFF. The genes are TRBV29-1 and TRBJ1-1; D possibly corresponds to TRBD1 (6 bases). CDR1 and CDR2 from the germline V gene are SQVTM and ANQGSEA. The CDR3 has 15 amino acids. Between the trimmed V and J ends, which lost 3 bases and 4 bases, there was a span of 18 bases.